This record covers a single TCR beta chain. Each replicate PCR on the sorted subsets used 200 to 250 ng DNA (roughly 30,000 T cell genomes). Measured with immunoSEQ multiplex PCR; TCRdb has only the in-frame clones, and not every one. The sample records around 2,000,000 clones, about 95% being singletons. Naive CD8 cells lacked CD45RO and underwent positive selection for CCR7, leaving out terminally differentiated effector memory CD45RA+ cells. The data originate from a study of shared clonotypes between healthy human individuals. Turning to the study itself: Aged 18 to 49, the donors were a couple of women and a few men.

Germline-derived CDR1 and CDR2 are SEHNR and FQNEAQ (reference sequence). This CDR3 contains 16 residues. The V segment lost 2 bases and the J segment 5 bases; nucleotides outside the gene matches: 8. Source material: naive CD8+ T cells sorted from blood. The receptor was derived from a man in his late teens or twenties in good health. J is TRBJ2-2 and V is TRBV7-9, with 7 nucleotides matching TRBD2. This chain's CDR3 is CASSLSGGGRTGELFF. The DNA of the CDR3 is TGTGCCAGCAGCTTATCGGGCGGGGGAAGGACCGGGGAGCTGTTTTTT.